What follows are 6 T cell receptor beta chains derived from one specimen sequenced in a study of shared clonotypes between healthy human individuals. Clones were sequenced by immunoSEQ multiplex PCR, and TCRdb holds only the in-frame ones, with some missing. Found here are hundreds of thousands of clones, 85% to 95% of them singletons; the top ten hold approximately 0.11%. Cells designated naive CD8 were CD45RO-negative and were positively selected for CCR7, with terminally differentiated effector memory CD45RA+ cells excluded. Material for sequencing was naive CD8+ T cells sorted from blood. The receptors were sampled from a woman aged 25-40 years in good health.

On this clone itself: Other DNA sequences in this specimen translate into the identical CDR3. This chain joins TRBV27 and TRBJ2-7; D unresolved. The germline V gene encodes CDR1 MNHEY and CDR2 SMNVEV (reference sequence). The CDR3 contains 13 residues. Trimming removed 3 bases at V and 2 bases at J, with 8 bases between. CDR3: CASSLAGPYEQYF. The CDR3 nucleotides read TGTGCCAGCAGTTTGGCAGGCCCCTACGAGCAGTACTTC.

The count of this clone is one. The V call is TRBV28, the J call TRBJ1-4; weak D call: TRBD1 (6 bases). The CDR3 is 16 amino acids. The V gene lost 2 bases and the J gene lost 6 bases, with 16 bases spanning the gap. Germline lookup yields CDR1 MDHEN and CDR2 SYDVKM. Here the CDR3 DNA reads TGTGCCAGCAGTTTACCGAACAGGGCCACGGATGAAAAACTGTTTTTT. The encoded protein is CASSLPNRATDEKLFF.

V and J are TRBV7-8 and TRBJ2-5, with 14 nucleotides matching TRBD2. Germline V gives CDR1 SGHVS, CDR2 FQNEAQ. V lost 10 bases, J lost 5 bases, and 3 bases stayed unmatched. The CDR3 extends over 13 amino acids. The CDR3 DNA reads as TGTGCCACGGGACTAGCGGGAGAGGAGACCCAGTACTTC. Amino acids: CATGLAGEETQYF. Together with reference TRBV7-8 and TRBJ2-5, the CDR3 gives the full variable domain: GAGVSQSPRYKVAKRGQDVALRCDPISGHVSLFWYQQALGQGPEFLTYFQNEAQLDKSGLPSDRFFAERPEGSVSTLKIQRTQQEDSAVYLCATGLAGEETQYFGPGTRLLVL.

This clone was recorded once. CDR3 sequence: CSVRGRVANTEAFF. In DNA, the CDR3 is TGCAGCGTCCGGGGGAGGGTAGCGAACACTGAAGCTTTCTTT. The chain couples TRBV29-1 to TRBJ1-1; possible D gene TRBD1, 5 bases. Germline loops: CDR1 SQVTM, CDR2 ANQGSEA. V was pared by 6 bases and J by 1 base, with 15 bases between. The CDR3 sequence is 14 residues long.

This rearrangement joins TRBV27 to TRBJ1-4; possible D gene TRBD1, 6 bases. Germline V lookup: CDR1 MNHEY, CDR2 SMNVEV (reference sequence). CDR3 length: 15 amino acids. Trimming took 2 bases from V and 8 from J, leaving 15 bases between them. As DNA, the CDR3 is TGTGCCAGCAGTTTAACCCAACAGGGTAAAGAAAAACTGTTTTTT. Translation gives CASSLTQQGKEKLFF.

The chain couples TRBV19 to TRBJ2-7; the D gene is possibly TRBD1 (5 bases). Germline V gene data show CDR1 as LNHDA and CDR2 as SQIVND (reference sequence). This CDR3 is 13 amino acids long. Between the trimmed V and J ends, which lost 2 bases and 5 bases, there was a span of 10 bases. The CDR3 nucleotides are TGTGCCAGTAGTATAATTGGGGCGGACGAGCAGTACTTC. Protein: CASSIIGADEQYF.